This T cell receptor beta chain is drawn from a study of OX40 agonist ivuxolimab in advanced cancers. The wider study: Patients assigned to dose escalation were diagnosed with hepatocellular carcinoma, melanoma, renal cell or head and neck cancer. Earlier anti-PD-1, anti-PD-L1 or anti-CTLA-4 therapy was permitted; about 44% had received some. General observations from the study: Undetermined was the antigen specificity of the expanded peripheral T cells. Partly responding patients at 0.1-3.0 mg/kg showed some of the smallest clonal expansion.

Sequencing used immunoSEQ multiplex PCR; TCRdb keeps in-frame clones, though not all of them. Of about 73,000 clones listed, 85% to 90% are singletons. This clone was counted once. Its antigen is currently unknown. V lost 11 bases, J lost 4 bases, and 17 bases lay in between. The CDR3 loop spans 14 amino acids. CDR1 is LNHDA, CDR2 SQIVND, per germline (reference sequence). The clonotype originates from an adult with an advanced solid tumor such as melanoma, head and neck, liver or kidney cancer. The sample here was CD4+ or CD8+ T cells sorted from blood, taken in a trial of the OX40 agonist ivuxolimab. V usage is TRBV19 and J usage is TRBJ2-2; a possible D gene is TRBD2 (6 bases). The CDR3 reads CAVRARDFTGELFF. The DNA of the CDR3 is TGTGCCGTTAGGGCCAGGGACTTCACCGGGGAGCTGTTTTTT.